This is a list of T cell receptor beta chains from one sample in a study of CXCR3-negative and CXCR3-positive naive CD8 T cells. For each CDR3 protein, TCRdb gives one entry from its re-call of the 5' RACE reads, without DNA. This repertoire comprises 85,000 to 90,000 distinct CDR3 sequences; its ten largest clones make up approximately 0.82%. Sequencing was performed on naive CXCR3+ CD8+ T cells from blood. These TCRs come from a human donor in good health. Some clones in this sample may be carry-over from other donors' samples. CDR3s include the opening cysteine and the closing phenylalanine or tryptophan.

J gene,V gene,CDR3 protein
TRBJ1-6,TRBV14,CASSNWTGRSPLHF
TRBJ2-1,TRBV4-1,CASSQVSGRADEQFF
TRBJ1-5,TRBV27,CASSPKTGSYQPQHF
TRBJ2-7,TRBV6-2/TRBV6-3,CASSAGLAGPSYEQYF
TRBJ1-1,TRBV15,CATRLRQGVTEAFF
TRBJ2-3,TRBV23-1,CASSPDYRGPISLDTQYF
TRBJ2-5,TRBV6-5,CASSYSLQGRLQETQYF
TRBJ1-1,TRBV28,CASSLGLTEAFF
TRBJ2-5,TRBV12-3/TRBV12-4,CASSGVLETQYF
TRBJ2-6,TRBV25-1,CASSEYLRSGANVLTF
TRBJ2-3,TRBV4-3,CASSQDSPDTQYF
TRBJ2-1,TRBV14,CASSQELAGDWDEQFF
TRBJ2-5,TRBV27,CASSLYHQETQYF
TRBJ2-1,TRBV28,CASQRSNEQFF
TRBJ2-3,TRBV7-9,CAGDRGTDTQYF